This TCR beta chain was profiled in a study of CD8+ T cells in alopecia areata. Study observations and caveats: Scalp sample sequencing also detects resident alphabeta T cells of normal skin.

Extracted RNA was reverse transcribed into cDNA, the sequencing template. Measured with immunoSEQ multiplex PCR; TCRdb has only the in-frame clones, and not every one. Here the sample spans about 99,000 clones, approximately 58% being singletons. From germline, CDR1 is SGHTA and CDR2 FQGNSA. V lost 2 bases, J lost 6 bases, and 2 bases stayed unmatched. The CDR3 has 13 amino acids. PBMCs were stained for CD3, CD4 and CD8, and CD4+ and CD8+ T cells were sorted. Note on this clone: The antigen is not known.

The TCR comes from a human donor in good health. The rearrangement joins TRBV7-2 to TRBJ2-7, with 9 bases lining up with TRBD1. Sample: CD4+ T cells sorted from blood. In DNA form, the CDR3 reads TGTGCCAGCAGCTTATTACAGGGGGCCGAGCAGTACTTC. Protein sequence: CASSLLQGAEQYF.